The rows below give T cell receptor beta chains drawn from one sample of a study of T cell responses to AZD1222 COVID-19 vaccine. The repertoire was sequenced with immunoSEQ multiplex PCR; TCRdb's copy has only in-frame clones and lacks some. The sample has roughly 170,000 clones, approximately 94% seen once; the top ten hold 1.5% to 2%. The sample in question was peripheral blood, obtained 28 days after the second AZD1222 dose. The receptors come from an adult who received the AZD1222 COVID-19 vaccine. CDR3s include the opening cysteine and the closing phenylalanine or tryptophan. Fields, in order: D gene, J gene, V gene, clone size, CDR3 protein, CDR3 DNA. D genes are given only for firm matches. Rows may omit the clone size; those that give it use once, few, many or a size class.

d_call: .; j_call: TRBJ1-4; v_call: TRBV19; clone_size: .; cdr3_aa: CASRGSSRSNEKLFF; cdr3_nt: TGTGCCAGCAGGGGTTCCAGCCGATCTAATGAAAAACTGTTTTTT
d_call: .; j_call: TRBJ1-4; v_call: TRBV10-3; clone_size: .; cdr3_aa: CAISESGPNEKLFF; cdr3_nt: TGTGCCATCAGTGAGTCGGGTCCTAATGAAAAACTGTTTTTT
d_call: .; j_call: TRBJ1-2; v_call: TRBV7-9; clone_size: once; cdr3_aa: CASSLAVSVVYGYTF; cdr3_nt: TGTGCCAGCAGCCTCGCTGTTTCGGTCGTCTATGGCTACACCTTC
d_call: TRBD2; j_call: TRBJ2-7; v_call: TRBV5-6; clone_size: .; cdr3_aa: CASSRTLAGEQYF; cdr3_nt: TGTGCCAGCAGCCGGACCCTAGCGGGCGAGCAGTACTTC
d_call: .; j_call: TRBJ1-2; v_call: TRBV3-1/TRBV3-2; clone_size: .; cdr3_aa: CASSLRYGYTF; cdr3_nt: TGTGCCAGCAGCCTAAGATATGGCTACACCTTC
d_call: .; j_call: TRBJ1-6; v_call: TRBV7-8; clone_size: once; cdr3_aa: CASSRAPEYNSPLHF; cdr3_nt: TGTGCCAGCAGCCGAGCTCCAGAGTATAATTCACCCCTCCACTTT
d_call: TRBD1; j_call: TRBJ1-4; v_call: TRBV30; clone_size: .; cdr3_aa: CAWSRQGARAEKLFF; cdr3_nt: TGTGCCTGGAGTCGACAGGGGGCGCGGGCTGAAAAACTGTTTTTT
d_call: .; j_call: TRBJ2-7; v_call: TRBV6-5; clone_size: .; cdr3_aa: CASRSTGPPGEQYF; cdr3_nt: TGTGCCAGCAGGAGCACGGGACCCCCGGGCGAGCAGTACTTC
d_call: TRBD1; j_call: TRBJ2-7; v_call: TRBV19; clone_size: .; cdr3_aa: CASSINRGSYEQYF; cdr3_nt: TGTGCCAGTAGTATAAACAGGGGATCCTACGAGCAGTACTTC
d_call: .; j_call: TRBJ2-3; v_call: TRBV19; clone_size: .; cdr3_aa: CASSVHDTSTDTQYF; cdr3_nt: TGTGCCAGTAGTGTTCACGACACTAGCACAGATACGCAGTATTTT
d_call: .; j_call: TRBJ1-1; v_call: TRBV7-8; clone_size: once; cdr3_aa: CASSPRAGEGKAEAFF; cdr3_nt: TGTGCCAGCAGCCCCCGGGCAGGGGAGGGTAAGGCTGAAGCTTTCTTT
d_call: TRBD1; j_call: TRBJ2-4; v_call: TRBV5-1; clone_size: .; cdr3_aa: CASSLDGTGLAKNIQYF; cdr3_nt: TGCGCCAGCAGCTTGGATGGGACAGGTCTAGCCAAAAACATTCAGTACTTC
d_call: .; j_call: TRBJ1-4; v_call: TRBV5-1; clone_size: .; cdr3_aa: CASRHDGVGEKLFF; cdr3_nt: TGCGCCAGCCGCCACGACGGCGTAGGCGAAAAACTGTTTTTT
d_call: .; j_call: TRBJ2-7; v_call: TRBV20-1; clone_size: .; cdr3_aa: CSARVGAGLHF; cdr3_nt: TGCAGTGCTAGAGTGGGGGCAGGGTTACACTTC
d_call: .; j_call: TRBJ1-5; v_call: TRBV20-1; clone_size: .; cdr3_aa: CSASMGSYSNQPQHF; cdr3_nt: TGCAGTGCTAGTATGGGCAGTTATAGCAATCAGCCCCAGCATTTT
d_call: .; j_call: TRBJ1-4; v_call: TRBV5-1; clone_size: .; cdr3_aa: CASSAVTDEKLFF; cdr3_nt: TGCGCCAGCAGCGCGGTGACAGATGAAAAACTGTTTTTT
d_call: TRBD2; j_call: TRBJ2-3; v_call: TRBV6-2/TRBV6-3; clone_size: .; cdr3_aa: CASSPRALAVSTDTQYF; cdr3_nt: TGTGCCAGCAGCCCACGGGCACTAGCGGTTAGCACAGATACGCAGTATTTT
d_call: .; j_call: TRBJ1-2; v_call: TRBV13; clone_size: .; cdr3_aa: CASSLGVAYGYTF; cdr3_nt: TGTGCCAGCAGTTTAGGGGTGGCCTATGGCTACACCTTC
d_call: .; j_call: TRBJ2-5; v_call: TRBV19; clone_size: once; cdr3_aa: CASSKGRGETQYF; cdr3_nt: TGTGCCAGTAGTAAGGGCAGGGGTGAGACCCAGTACTTC
d_call: .; j_call: TRBJ2-5; v_call: TRBV28; clone_size: .; cdr3_aa: CASSFFGETQYF; cdr3_nt: TGTGCCAGCAGTTTCTTCGGAGAGACCCAGTACTTC
d_call: .; j_call: TRBJ1-2; v_call: TRBV12-3/TRBV12-4; clone_size: .; cdr3_aa: CASSFLQIYGYTF; cdr3_nt: TGTGCCAGCAGTTTTCTGCAGATCTATGGCTACACCTTC
d_call: .; j_call: TRBJ1-2; v_call: TRBV12-3/TRBV12-4; clone_size: .; cdr3_aa: CASSFGTDGYTF; cdr3_nt: TGTGCCAGCAGTTTTGGAACGGATGGCTACACCTTC
d_call: .; j_call: TRBJ1-2; v_call: TRBV7-9; clone_size: .; cdr3_aa: CASSLEDSFYTF; cdr3_nt: TGTGCCAGCAGCTTAGAGGACTCATTCTACACCTTC
d_call: .; j_call: TRBJ2-7; v_call: TRBV28; clone_size: .; cdr3_aa: CASSAYEQYF; cdr3_nt: TGTGCCAGCAGTGCTTACGAGCAGTACTTC
d_call: .; j_call: TRBJ1-6; v_call: TRBV2; clone_size: .; cdr3_aa: CASSGPVRTNSPLHF; cdr3_nt: TGTGCCAGCAGTGGCCCGGTCAGGACCAATTCACCCCTCCACTTT
d_call: .; j_call: TRBJ2-1; v_call: TRBV5-4; clone_size: .; cdr3_aa: CASSSFRNEQFF; cdr3_nt: TGTGCCAGCAGCTCATTTAGGAATGAGCAGTTCTTC
d_call: .; j_call: TRBJ2-3; v_call: TRBV6-5; clone_size: .; cdr3_aa: CASGYNWAGAQYF; cdr3_nt: TGTGCCAGCGGATATAACTGGGCGGGCGCGCAGTATTTT
d_call: .; j_call: TRBJ1-2; v_call: TRBV24-1; clone_size: .; cdr3_aa: CATSKGLDYGYTF; cdr3_nt: TGTGCCACCAGCAAGGGACTCGACTATGGCTACACCTTC
d_call: TRBD2; j_call: TRBJ2-1; v_call: TRBV25-1; clone_size: .; cdr3_aa: CASSELAGIGNEQFF; cdr3_nt: TGTGCCAGCAGTGAACTAGCGGGAATTGGCAATGAGCAGTTCTTC
d_call: .; j_call: TRBJ1-2; v_call: TRBV5-6; clone_size: .; cdr3_aa: CASSLSDPRRDGYTF; cdr3_nt: TGTGCCAGCAGCCTTAGCGACCCGAGGAGGGATGGCTACACCTTC
d_call: .; j_call: TRBJ1-5; v_call: TRBV2; clone_size: .; cdr3_aa: CASKTGTYSNQPQHF; cdr3_nt: TGTGCCAGCAAGACCGGGACCTATAGCAATCAGCCCCAGCATTTT
d_call: TRBD1; j_call: TRBJ2-7; v_call: TRBV25-1; clone_size: .; cdr3_aa: CASSALGTDPTYEQYF; cdr3_nt: TGTGCCAGCAGTGCCCTAGGGACAGACCCTACCTACGAGCAGTACTTC
d_call: .; j_call: TRBJ1-3; v_call: TRBV9; clone_size: .; cdr3_aa: CASSERSSSGNTIYF; cdr3_nt: TGTGCCAGCAGCGAGAGATCGAGCTCTGGAAACACCATATATTTT
d_call: .; j_call: TRBJ2-3; v_call: TRBV5-1; clone_size: .; cdr3_aa: CASSLDVGRTDTQYF; cdr3_nt: TGCGCCAGCAGCTTGGATGTCGGACGCACAGATACGCAGTATTTT
d_call: .; j_call: TRBJ1-1; v_call: TRBV5-1; clone_size: .; cdr3_aa: CASSFFYNTEAFF; cdr3_nt: TGCGCCAGCAGCTTCTTCTACAACACTGAAGCTTTCTTT
d_call: .; j_call: TRBJ2-1; v_call: TRBV5-8; clone_size: .; cdr3_aa: CASSTRVSYNEQFF; cdr3_nt: TGTGCCAGCAGCACGAGGGTATCCTACAATGAGCAGTTCTTC